These 3 T cell receptor beta chains share one sample of origin, sequenced in a study of siplizumab effects on memory and regulatory T cells. TCRdb keeps only in-frame clones here, not all; method: immunoSEQ multiplex PCR. The sample records 94,000 or so clones, roughly 97% being singletons. Material for sequencing was naive CD4+ T cells sorted from blood. The receptors were gathered from a human donor in good health.

The genes are TRBV10-3 and TRBJ2-6; TRBD1 agrees at 11 bases. Unmatched junction bases numbered 6, after V lost 7 bases and J lost 1 base. Germline V gives CDR1 ENHRY, CDR2 SYGVKD. This CDR3 has 17 amino acids. The CDR3 region is CAINRDRGNSGANVLTF. The CDR3 DNA reads TGTGCCATCAATAGGGACAGGGGGAATTCTGGGGCCAACGTCCTGACTTTC.

The CDR3 loop is CASSATGTENTEAFF. CDR3 nucleotide sequence: TGTGCCAGCAGCGCGACCGGGACAGAGAACACTGAAGCTTTCTTT. This chain joins TRBV9 and TRBJ1-1, with TRBD1 matching over 7 bases. This CDR3 contains 15 residues. V lost 3 bases, J lost 1 base, and 6 bases stayed unmatched. Germline CDR1 and CDR2: SGDLS and YYNGEE.

The V and J genes are TRBV18 and TRBJ1-3; D may be TRBD1 (5 bases). Trimming pared 3 bases from V and 1 base from J, leaving 22 bases between. Germline CDR1 KGHSH, CDR2 LQKENI. CDR3 size: 19 residues. The CDR3 sequence: CASSPFLRQNNKSGNTIYF. CDR3 DNA: TGTGCCAGCTCACCTTTTCTCAGACAGAATAATAAGTCTGGAAACACCATATATTTT.